A selection of T cell receptor beta chains follows, all from one sample in a study of cytomegalovirus exposure and HLA in healthy donors. Using immunoSEQ multiplex PCR, the repertoire was profiled, and TCRdb retains in-frame clones only, with some absent. This sample lists around 140,000 clones; its ten largest clones have around 1.5%. The sample comprised PBMCs. All receptors come from a middle-aged woman in good health and CMV-seronegative. Each CDR3 is given with its conserved first and last residue. The D gene is left open where the match is weak.

v_call	j_call	d_call	cdr3_aa	cdr3_nt
TRBV5-5	TRBJ1-5	TRBD1	CASSKGGQASNQPQHF	TGTGCCAGCAGCAAGGGAGGACAGGCCAGCAATCAGCCCCAGCATTTT
TRBV9	TRBJ1-1	TRBD1	CASSVRQGNLDTEAFF	TGTGCCAGCAGCGTCAGACAGGGCAACTTAGACACTGAAGCTTTCTTT
TRBV5-6	TRBJ1-1	TRBD1	CASRRQGSTFF	TGTGCCAGCAGGAGACAGGGCTCGACTTTCTTT
TRBV10-3	TRBJ2-2	TRBD1	CAIKPGQGSGELFF	TGTGCCATCAAACCGGGACAGGGAAGCGGGGAGCTGTTTTTT
TRBV6-1	TRBJ2-7	TRBD2	CAILKGLEKSYEQYF	TGTGCCATCCTAAAGGGACTAGAAAAATCCTACGAGCAGTACTTC
TRBV6-1	TRBJ2-5	TRBD1	CASRAQAGGGETQYF	TGTGCCAGCAGGGCCCAGGCAGGGGGCGGAGAGACCCAGTACTTC
TRBV25-1	TRBJ2-5	TRBD1	CASSDSRTGAGDGTQYF	TGTGCCAGCAGTGATTCCCGGACAGGGGCTGGAGATGGGACCCAGTACTTC
TRBV7-2	TRBJ2-7	TRBD2	CASSLSSGGNYEQYF	TGTGCCAGCAGCCTATCAAGCGGGGGGAACTACGAGCAGTACTTC
TRBV11-3	TRBJ2-5	NA	CASSGVGQETQYF	TGTGCCAGCTCAGGGGTGGGCCAAGAGACCCAGTACTTC
TRBV6-5	TRBJ1-1	NA	CASSLDIATEAFF	TGTGCCAGCAGCCTTGATATAGCCACTGAAGCTTTCTTT
TRBV15	TRBJ2-5	TRBD2	CATSTYDGGKTETQYF	TGTGCCACCAGCACCTACGACGGGGGGAAAACAGAGACCCAGTACTTC
TRBV18	TRBJ1-1	NA	CASSPSRGGVNTEAFF	TGTGCCAGCTCACCCTCCCGGGGGGGAGTGAACACTGAAGCTTTCTTT
TRBV28	TRBJ2-2	TRBD1	CASSFRGQGTGELFF	TGTGCCAGCAGTTTTAGGGGGCAGGGCACCGGGGAGCTGTTTTTT
TRBV9	TRBJ1-1	NA	CASSAAGGGWTNTEAFF	TGTGCCAGCAGCGCTGCCGGGGGAGGGTGGACGAACACTGAAGCTTTCTTT
TRBV7-9	TRBJ2-2	NA	CASSRRQAITGELFF	TGTGCCAGCAGCCGTCGACAGGCCATCACCGGGGAGCTGTTTTTT